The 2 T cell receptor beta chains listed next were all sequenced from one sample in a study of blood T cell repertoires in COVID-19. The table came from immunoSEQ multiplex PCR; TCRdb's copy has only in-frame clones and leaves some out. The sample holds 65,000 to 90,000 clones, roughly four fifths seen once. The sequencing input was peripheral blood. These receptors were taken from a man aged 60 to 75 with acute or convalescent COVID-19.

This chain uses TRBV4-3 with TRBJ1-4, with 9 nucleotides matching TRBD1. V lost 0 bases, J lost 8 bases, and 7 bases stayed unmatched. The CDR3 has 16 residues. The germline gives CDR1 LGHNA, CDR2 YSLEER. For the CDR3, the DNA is TGCGCCAGCAGCCAAGAGATCCGGGACAGGGAGGAAAAACTGTTTTTT. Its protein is CASSQEIRDREEKLFF.

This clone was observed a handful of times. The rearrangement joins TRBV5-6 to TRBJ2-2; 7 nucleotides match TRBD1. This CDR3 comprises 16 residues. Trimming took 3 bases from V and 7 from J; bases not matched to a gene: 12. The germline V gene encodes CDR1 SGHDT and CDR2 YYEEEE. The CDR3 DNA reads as TGTGCCAGCAGCTCTCCGGGACAGAGGCTCATCGGGGAGCTGTTTTTT. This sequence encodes CASSSPGQRLIGELFF.